Shown below are 29 T cell receptor beta chains from a single sample sequenced in a study of blood T cells in healthy people across ages. The use of a sample-barcoded 5' primer and a J-beta primer mix characterized a second PCR of about 6 to 12 cycles. In TCRdb, the 5' RACE reads were re-called with MiXCR into one record per CDR3 protein. The repertoire has hundreds of thousands of distinct CDR3 sequences, roughly 50% of them found once; the top ten carry roughly 22%. Sequences were obtained from blood. The receptor set was obtained from a man between 25 and 39 years old in good health.

This clonotype was picked up one time. The chain links TRBV29-1 to TRBJ2-7; D is undetermined. V lost 1 base and J 2 bases, leaving 12 bases between the germline ends. From germline, CDR1 is SQVTM and CDR2 ANQGSEA. This CDR3 is 14 amino acids long. The CDR3: CSVEGPGLTYEQYF. The CDR3 DNA follows: TGCAGCGTTGAAGGCCCCGGATTAACCTACGAGCAGTACTTC.

The chain employs TRBV29-1 and TRBJ1-1; D is possibly TRBD1 (5 bases). CDR3 length: 15 residues. The germline V gene has CDR1 SQVTM and CDR2 ANQGSEA. V lost 5 bases to trimming and J lost 3 bases, with 19 bases between them. The CDR3 spells CSVPGKAGKDTEAFF. The CDR3 DNA sequence: TGCAGCGTTCCCGGTAAAGCAGGGAAGGACACTGAAGCTTTCTTT.

The chain carries TRBV6-5 and TRBJ1-2; no clear D. The CDR3 is 15 amino acids. CDR1 and CDR2 from the germline V gene are MNHEY and SVGAGI. Trimming removed 6 bases at V and 3 bases at J, with 17 bases between. The DNA for the CDR3 is TGTGCCAGCAGGATGGGTCGTTGGAGGGACTATGGCTACACCTTC. Protein sequence: CASRMGRWRDYGYTF.

J is TRBJ2-1 and V is TRBV11-3, with 7 bases matching TRBD2. With 1 base clipped from V and 7 bases from J, the junction kept 13 bases outside the gene matches. The CDR3 contains 17 residues. Looked up from germline, CDR1 is SGHNT and CDR2 is YENEEA. The DNA of the CDR3 is TGTGCCAGCAGCTTAGGGGTAGGAGCGGGGAATAGGAATGAGCAGTTCTTC. Translation: CASSLGVGAGNRNEQFF.

As to this clonotype: An end of the junction differs from the germline gene, which may be a read error. The chain is built from TRBV12-3 or TRBV12-4 and TRBJ2-6, with a possible D match to TRBD1 (5 bases). The CDR3 totals 17 residues. The CDR3 DNA is TGTGTCAGCAGCAAAACACAGGCCCCCTTAGGGGCCAACGTCCTGACTTTC. Protein: CVSSKTQAPLGANVLTF.

V gene TRBV7-2 combines with J gene TRBJ1-2; a possible D gene is TRBD1 (5 bases). This CDR3 comprises 16 residues. Germline lookup yields CDR1 SGHTA and CDR2 FQGNSA. Trimming stripped 5 bases from V and 1 base from J, with 17 bases between. The CDR3, as DNA: TGTGCCAGCAGCGAACGCATGGCGGGGCTTAACTATGGCTACACCTTC. Amino acids: CASSERMAGLNYGYTF.

The chain recombines TRBV6-5 with TRBJ2-5; no definite D call. Per the germline V gene, CDR1 is MNHEY and CDR2 is SVGAGI. The germline V and J ends were trimmed by 4 bases and 0 bases, with 12 bases remaining between them. The length of the CDR3 is 15 residues. The CDR3 DNA sequence: TGTGCCAGCAGTTCAGACTTGTGGAACCAAGAGACCCAGTACTTC. This sequence encodes CASSSDLWNQETQYF.

The CDR3 coding sequence is TGTGCCAGCAGCTTGGACAGGATCCAGCCCCAGCATTTT. Amino acids: CASSLDRIQPQHF. This rearrangement joins TRBV7-9 to TRBJ1-5, with 7 bases lining up with TRBD1. Germline trimming cut 3 bases from V and 7 bases from J; bases unmatched to any gene: 3. CDR1 SEHNR and CDR2 FQNEAQ come from the germline V gene (reference sequence). The CDR3 runs to 13 residues.

This rearrangement joins TRBV27 to TRBJ2-3, with D perhaps TRBD1 or TRBD2 (5 bases each). Germline CDR1 and CDR2: MNHEY and SMNVEV (reference sequence). Trimming left V 10 bases short and J 6 bases short, with 20 bases between. There are 14 residues in the CDR3. This CDR3 is CATLGPTLRDTQYF. DNA of the CDR3: TGTGCCACCCTGGGACCAACCCTAAGGGATACGCAGTATTTT.

The J gene is TRBJ1-2, the V gene TRBV4-2; D is undetermined. From germline, CDR1 is LGHNA and CDR2 YNFKEQ. The CDR3 runs 18 residues. The V end was cut by 0 bases, the J end by 0 bases, with 17 bases between. Here the CDR3 reads CASSQDLSNGRTNYGYTF. The CDR3 DNA reads as TGTGCCAGCAGCCAAGATCTTTCGAATGGGAGAACTAACTATGGCTACACCTTC.

This clonotype was picked up one time. The chain is built from TRBV6-5 and TRBJ2-7; D unresolved. The germline V gene has CDR1 MNHEY and CDR2 SVGAGI. V was pared by 2 bases and J by 2 bases, with 10 bases between. The CDR3 consists of 14 residues. CDR3 region: CASSYRAPTYEQYF. In nucleotides, the CDR3 is TGTGCCAGCAGTTACCGGGCACCAACCTACGAGCAGTACTTC.

The genes are TRBV10-3 and TRBJ2-1, with TRBD2 matching 8 bases. Germline V gene data show CDR1 as ENHRY and CDR2 as SYGVKD. The CDR3 is 14 residues long. V shed 10 bases and J 5 bases; nucleotides not matched to a gene: 10. CDR3 region: CATRREAINNEQFF. CDR3 nucleotide sequence: TGTGCCACCCGGCGGGAGGCCATAAACAATGAGCAGTTCTTC.

This clonotype came up once. This chain connects TRBV13 to TRBJ2-7, with D tentatively TRBD1 or TRBD2 (5 bases each). The CDR3 sequence is 14 residues long. Germline lookup yields CDR1 PRHDT and CDR2 FYEKMQ (reference sequence). Trimming removed 6 bases at V and 4 bases at J, with 16 bases between. Written as DNA, the CDR3 is TGTGCCAGCAGAGGGACGGCTAACCCTTACGAGCAGTACTTC. Translated, it gives CASRGTANPYEQYF.

V gene TRBV6-5 combines with J gene TRBJ2-5; possible D gene TRBD1, 6 bases. This CDR3 is built from 18 residues. V shed 2 bases and J shed 2 bases, with 21 bases lying between them. Per the germline V gene, CDR1 is MNHEY and CDR2 is SVGAGI. DNA of the CDR3: TGTGCCAGCAGTTACCGACAGGCTCGAGTAAGGGGTCAAGAGACCCAGTACTTC. Its protein is CASSYRQARVRGQETQYF.

The chain employs TRBV12-3 or TRBV12-4 and TRBJ2-3; D may correspond to TRBD1 or TRBD2 (5 bases each). This CDR3 has 12 amino acids. Trimming shortened V by 7 bases and J by 6 bases, and 11 bases separated the two germline ends. CDR3 coding DNA: TGTGCCAGCACCAACGGGGCGGATACGCAGTATTTT. It yields the protein CASTNGADTQYF.

This chain connects TRBV7-9 to TRBJ1-4, with D maybe TRBD1 (6 bases). Trimming left V 5 bases short and J 2 bases short, with 9 bases between. Per the germline V gene, CDR1 is SEHNR and CDR2 is FQNEAQ (reference sequence). The CDR3 covers 14 residues. The DNA for the CDR3 is TGTGCCAGCAGCCAAGACAGGACTAATGAAAAACTGTTTTTT. Translating gives CASSQDRTNEKLFF.

V and J are TRBV4-3 and TRBJ2-7; possibly TRBD1 for D (5 bases). CDR1 and CDR2 from the germline V gene are LGHNA and YSLEER. CDR3 length: 16 amino acids. Trimming removed 0 bases from V and 3 bases from J, with 15 bases in between. The CDR3 bases are TGCGCCAGCAGCCAAGATCGGACACGGAGTGACTACGAGCAGTACTTC. It specifies CASSQDRTRSDYEQYF.

This clonotype was found a few times. Its ends do not fully match the called genes, so a read error is possible. The rearrangement links TRBV28 to TRBJ2-6, with a possible D match to TRBD1 (5 bases). Germline CDR1 is MDHEN and CDR2 is SYDVKM. The CDR3 is 13 residues long. The CDR3 spells CASRLRGANVLTF. CDR3 in DNA: TGTGCCAGCCGTTTAAGGGGAGCCAACGTCCTGACTTTC.

The chain carries TRBV28 and TRBJ2-1; TRBD1 aligns across 7 bases. The length of the CDR3 is 14 residues. J lost 1 base, V lost 7 bases, and 4 bases had no gene match. CDR1 is MDHEN and CDR2 is SYDVKM in the germline V gene. The CDR3 DNA sequence: TGTGCCAGCACCAGGGACAGTTCCTACAATGAGCAGTTCTTC. It codes for CASTRDSSYNEQFF.

The V call is TRBV12-3 or TRBV12-4, the J call TRBJ1-1; D is unclear. CDR3 length: 13 residues. The V end lost 3 bases, the J end lost 4 bases, and 9 bases lay between the germline ends. This CDR3 is CASSLVRSTEAFF. The CDR3 DNA sequence: TGTGCCAGCAGTTTGGTCCGGAGCACTGAAGCTTTCTTT.

Only one count was recorded for this clonotype. V usage is TRBV15 and J usage is TRBJ2-4; D is perhaps TRBD1 (6 bases). TRBJ2-7 matches the DNA end more closely, so the J call is doubtful. Germline CDR1 and CDR2: LNHNV and YYDKDF (reference sequence). CDR3 length equals 13 residues. The CDR3, as DNA: TGTGCCACCAGCACGGACAGATACTACGAGCAGTACTTC. It yields the protein CATSTDRYYEQYF.

The chain joins TRBV6-1 to TRBJ2-1; TRBD2 matches 9 bases. Germline CDR1 reads MNHNS; CDR2 reads SASEGT. The J segment lost 3 bases and the V segment lost 2 bases, leaving 5 bases of the junction unmatched. This CDR3 has 16 amino acids. CDR3 in DNA: TGTGCCAGCAGTGAACTGGCGGGGGGGATCTACAATGAGCAGTTCTTC. It encodes CASSELAGGIYNEQFF.

The chain is built from TRBV3-1 and TRBJ1-2, with D possibly TRBD1 on 5 matching bases. Germline loops: CDR1 LGHDT, CDR2 YNNKEL (reference sequence). V lost 6 bases, J lost 8 bases, and 13 bases lay in between. The CDR3 spans 12 residues. The CDR3 here is CASRSEGRGYTF. CDR3 DNA: TGTGCCAGCAGATCAGAGGGGCGAGGCTACACCTTC.

This rearrangement joins TRBV4-1 to TRBJ2-3; 8 nucleotides agree with TRBD1. Germline assignment: CDR1 MGHRA and CDR2 YSYEKL. The CDR3 has 17 amino acids. The J segment lost 4 bases and the V segment lost 5 bases, leaving 14 bases of the junction unmatched. In DNA form, the CDR3 reads TGCGCCAGCAGCTTACGACAGGGGCGGACGTTTGCAGATACGCAGTATTTT. This codes for CASSLRQGRTFADTQYF.

The chain couples TRBV7-9 to TRBJ2-7; TRBD2 aligns across 10 bases. The J call is in doubt because the DNA end fits TRBJ2-5 better. Germline CDR1 SEHNR, CDR2 FQNEAQ (reference sequence). This CDR3 has 15 amino acids. The CDR3 loop reads CASSSIAGGKETQYF. The CDR3 DNA sequence: TGTGCCAGCAGCTCGATAGCGGGGGGAAAAGAGACCCAGTACTTC.

In its sample, this clonotype was seen a few times. The rearrangement uses TRBV7-2 and TRBJ2-1, with a possible D match to TRBD2 (7 bases). Germline lookup yields CDR1 SGHTA and CDR2 FQGNSA. The V end was cut by 1 base, the J end by 8 bases, with 12 bases between. The CDR3 spans 14 residues. The CDR3 loop reads CASSLEGGADEQFF. DNA for the CDR3: TGTGCCAGCAGCTTAGAGGGGGGGGCTGATGAGCAGTTCTTC.

The chain links TRBV7-6 to TRBJ1-4; D possibly corresponds to TRBD1 (5 bases). Per the germline V gene, CDR1 is SGHVS and CDR2 is FNYEAQ. The CDR3 is made up of 14 amino acids. V was shortened by 5 bases and J by 7 bases, with 14 bases between the two germline ends. This chain's CDR3 is CASSAREGSEKLFF. In DNA form, the CDR3 reads TGTGCCAGCAGCGCCAGGGAAGGAAGTGAAAAACTGTTTTTT.

The chain is built from TRBV29-1 and TRBJ2-7; D may be TRBD2 (6 bases). The ends were cut back, 5 bases at V and 6 bases at J, with 14 bases in the middle. Germline V gene sequence: CDR1 SQVTM, CDR2 ANQGSEA. This CDR3 region has 12 residues. The CDR3: CSVSRAGGEQYF. The CDR3 nucleotides are TGCAGCGTTTCCAGGGCCGGGGGCGAGCAGTACTTC.

On this clonotype itself: One end of the junction is discordant with germline, which a read error may explain. The chain employs TRBV7-2 and TRBJ2-7; a weak D match, TRBD2 (5 bases). The CDR3 loop spans 15 amino acids. Germline CDR1 SGHTA, CDR2 FQGNSA. The CDR3 sequence: CVSSLERSRGNEQYF. As DNA, the CDR3 is TGTGTCAGCAGCTTAGAGAGGTCCAGAGGGAACGAGCAGTACTTC.